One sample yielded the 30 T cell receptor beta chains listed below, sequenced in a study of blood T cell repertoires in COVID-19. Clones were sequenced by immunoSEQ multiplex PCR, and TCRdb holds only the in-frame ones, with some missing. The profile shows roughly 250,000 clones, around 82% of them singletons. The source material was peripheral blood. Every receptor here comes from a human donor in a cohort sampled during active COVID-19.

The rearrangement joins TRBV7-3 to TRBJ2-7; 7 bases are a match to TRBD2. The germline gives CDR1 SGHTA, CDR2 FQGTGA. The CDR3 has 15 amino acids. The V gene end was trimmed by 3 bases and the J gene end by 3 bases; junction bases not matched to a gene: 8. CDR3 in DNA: TGTGCCAGCAGCTTGCTCCCGGGGGGTTTCTACGAGCAGTACTTC. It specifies CASSLLPGGFYEQYF.

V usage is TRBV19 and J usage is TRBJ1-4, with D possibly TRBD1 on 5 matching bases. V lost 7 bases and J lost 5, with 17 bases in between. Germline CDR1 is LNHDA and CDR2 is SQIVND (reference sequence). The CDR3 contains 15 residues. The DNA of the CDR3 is TGTGCCAGTACCCAAATTGGGACTAGAAATGAAAAACTGTTTTTT. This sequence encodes CASTQIGTRNEKLFF. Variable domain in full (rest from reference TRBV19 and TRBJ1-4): DGGITQSPKYLFRKEGQNVTLSCEQNLNHDAMYWYRQDPGQGLRLIYYSQIVNDFQKGDIAEGYSVSREKKESFPLTVTSAQKNPTAFYLCASTQIGTRNEKLFFGSGTQLSVL.

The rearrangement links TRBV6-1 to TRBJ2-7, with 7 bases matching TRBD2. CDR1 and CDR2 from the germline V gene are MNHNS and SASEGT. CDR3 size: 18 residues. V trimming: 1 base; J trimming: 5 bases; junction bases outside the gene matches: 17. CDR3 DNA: TGTGCCAGCAGTGAAGGAAGGGCTAGCGGACCGGGCTTTGACGAGCAGTACTTC. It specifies CASSEGRASGPGFDEQYF.

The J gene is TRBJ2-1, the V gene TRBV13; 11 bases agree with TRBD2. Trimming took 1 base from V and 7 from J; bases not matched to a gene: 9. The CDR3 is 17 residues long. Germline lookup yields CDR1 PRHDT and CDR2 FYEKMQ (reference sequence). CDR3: CASSLVPRLAGGNEQFF. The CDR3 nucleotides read TGTGCCAGCAGCTTAGTACCCCGGCTAGCGGGAGGAAATGAGCAGTTCTTC. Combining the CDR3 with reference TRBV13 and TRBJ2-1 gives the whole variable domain AAGVIQSPRHLIKEKRETATLKCYPIPRHDTVYWYQQGPGQDPQFLISFYEKMQSDKGSIPDRFSAQQFSDYHSELNMSSLELGDSALYFCASSLVPRLAGGNEQFFGPGTRLTVL.

Written as DNA, the CDR3 is TGTGCCAGTAGTACGCTCCGGGAGAATGAAAAACTGTTTTTT. This codes for CASSTLRENEKLFF. This chain uses TRBV19 with TRBJ1-4; D gene ambiguous. Trimming pared 4 bases from V and 5 bases from J, leaving 11 bases between. This CDR3 spans 14 amino acids. Germline V gene lookup returns CDR1 LNHDA and CDR2 SQIVND (reference sequence).

The CDR3 spells CASTTTRGRQPQHF. CDR3 DNA sequence: TGTGCCAGCACCACGACCAGAGGGCGTCAGCCCCAGCATTTT. This chain joins TRBV2 and TRBJ1-5; D not resolved. The CDR3 extends over 14 amino acids. Trimming took 7 bases from V and 6 from J, leaving 16 bases between them. The germline V gene has CDR1 SNHLY and CDR2 FYNNEI.

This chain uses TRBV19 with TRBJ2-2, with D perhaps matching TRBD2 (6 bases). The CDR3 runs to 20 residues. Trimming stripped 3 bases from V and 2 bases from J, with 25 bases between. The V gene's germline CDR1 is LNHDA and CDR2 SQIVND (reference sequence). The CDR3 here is CASSIHPGVIKGTNTGELFF. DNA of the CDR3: TGTGCCAGTAGTATTCATCCCGGAGTGATTAAGGGGACTAACACCGGGGAGCTGTTTTTT. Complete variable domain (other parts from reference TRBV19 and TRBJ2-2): DGGITQSPKYLFRKEGQNVTLSCEQNLNHDAMYWYRQDPGQGLRLIYYSQIVNDFQKGDIAEGYSVSREKKESFPLTVTSAQKNPTAFYLCASSIHPGVIKGTNTGELFFGEGSRLTVL.

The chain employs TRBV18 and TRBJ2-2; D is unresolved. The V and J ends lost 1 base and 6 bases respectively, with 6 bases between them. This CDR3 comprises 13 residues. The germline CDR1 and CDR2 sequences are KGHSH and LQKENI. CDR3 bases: TGTGCCAGCTCACCACGAGAGGCCGGGGAGCTGTTTTTT. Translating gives CASSPREAGELFF.

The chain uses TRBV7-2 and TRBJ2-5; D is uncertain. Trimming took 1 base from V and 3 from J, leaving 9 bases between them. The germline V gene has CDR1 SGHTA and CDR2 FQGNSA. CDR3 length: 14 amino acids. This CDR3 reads CASSLGQTKETQYF. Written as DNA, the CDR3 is TGTGCCAGCAGCTTAGGGCAGACAAAAGAGACCCAGTACTTC.

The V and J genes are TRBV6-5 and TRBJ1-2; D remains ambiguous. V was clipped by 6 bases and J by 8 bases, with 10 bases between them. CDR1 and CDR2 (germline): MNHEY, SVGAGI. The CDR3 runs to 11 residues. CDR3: CASRTSIGYTF. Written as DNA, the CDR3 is TGTGCCAGCAGGACATCGATAGGCTACACCTTC.

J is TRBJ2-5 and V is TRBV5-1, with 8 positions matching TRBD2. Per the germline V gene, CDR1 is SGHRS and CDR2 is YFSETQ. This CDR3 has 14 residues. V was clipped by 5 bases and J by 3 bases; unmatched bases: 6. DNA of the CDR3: TGCGCCAGCAGTCCTAGCGGGTCGAAAGAGACCCAGTACTTC. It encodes CASSPSGSKETQYF. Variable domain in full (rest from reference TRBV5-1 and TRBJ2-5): KAGVTQTPRYLIKTRGQQVTLSCSPISGHRSVSWYQQTPGQGLQFLFEYFSETQRNKGNFPGRFSGRQFSNSRSEMNVSTLELGDSALYLCASSPSGSKETQYFGPGTRLLVL.

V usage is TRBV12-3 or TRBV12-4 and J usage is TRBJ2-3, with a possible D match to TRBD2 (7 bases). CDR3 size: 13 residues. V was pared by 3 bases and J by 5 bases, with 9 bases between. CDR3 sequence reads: CASSFRGGDTQYF. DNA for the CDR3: TGTGCCAGCAGTTTTAGGGGGGGAGATACGCAGTATTTT.

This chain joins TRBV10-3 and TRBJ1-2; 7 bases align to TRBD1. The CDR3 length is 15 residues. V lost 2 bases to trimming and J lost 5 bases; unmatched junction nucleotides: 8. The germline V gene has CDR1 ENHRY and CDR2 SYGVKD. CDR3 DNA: TGTGCCATCAGTGAGCAGGGACAGCTGTCGTATGGCTACACCTTC. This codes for CAISEQGQLSYGYTF.

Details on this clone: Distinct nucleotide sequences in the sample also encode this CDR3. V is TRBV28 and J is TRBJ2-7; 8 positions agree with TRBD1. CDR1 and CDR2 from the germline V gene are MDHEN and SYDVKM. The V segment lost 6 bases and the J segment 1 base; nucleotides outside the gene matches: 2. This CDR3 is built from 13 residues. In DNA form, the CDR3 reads TGTGCCAGCAGGAGACAGGGGTCCTACGAGCAGTACTTC. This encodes CASRRQGSYEQYF.

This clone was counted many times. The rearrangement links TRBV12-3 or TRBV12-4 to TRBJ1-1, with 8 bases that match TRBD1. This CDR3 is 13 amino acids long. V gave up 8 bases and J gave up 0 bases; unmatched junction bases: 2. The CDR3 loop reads CASGQGMNTEAFF. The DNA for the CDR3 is TGTGCCAGCGGACAGGGAATGAACACTGAAGCTTTCTTT.

The CDR3 coding sequence is TGCGCCAGCAGCTTAAGGACAGGGGCCGTGAACACTGAAGCTTTCTTT. Protein sequence: CASSLRTGAVNTEAFF. The rearrangement links TRBV5-1 to TRBJ1-1; 9 bases line up with TRBD1. Per germline, CDR1 SGHRS and CDR2 YFSETQ. This CDR3 spans 16 amino acids. Trimming cost V 2 bases and J 0 bases; bases outside gene matches: 5.

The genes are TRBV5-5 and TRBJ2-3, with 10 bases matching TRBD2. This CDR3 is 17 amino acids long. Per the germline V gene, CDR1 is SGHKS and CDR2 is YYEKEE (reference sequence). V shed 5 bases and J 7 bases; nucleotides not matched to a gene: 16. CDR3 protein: CASSSQGSGRTFYTQYF. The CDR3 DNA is TGTGCCAGCAGTTCCCAAGGTAGCGGGAGGACCTTCTATACGCAGTATTTT.

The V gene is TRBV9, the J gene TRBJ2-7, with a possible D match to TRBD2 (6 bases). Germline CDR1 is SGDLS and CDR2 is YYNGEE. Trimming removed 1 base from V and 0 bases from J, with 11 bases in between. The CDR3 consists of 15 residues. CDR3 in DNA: TGTGCCAGCAGCGTACTAGCGTCATCCTCCTACGAGCAGTACTTC. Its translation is CASSVLASSSYEQYF.

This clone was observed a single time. The CDR3 coding sequence is TGCGCCAGCAGCCCCACCGGGACAGGGGGTTACGAGCAGTACTTC. Protein sequence: CASSPTGTGGYEQYF. The J gene is TRBJ2-7, the V gene TRBV4-1, with 11 bases that match TRBD1. Germline V gene sequence: CDR1 MGHRA, CDR2 YSYEKL. V trimming: 4 bases; J trimming: 4 bases; junction bases outside the gene matches: 6. This CDR3 comprises 15 residues.

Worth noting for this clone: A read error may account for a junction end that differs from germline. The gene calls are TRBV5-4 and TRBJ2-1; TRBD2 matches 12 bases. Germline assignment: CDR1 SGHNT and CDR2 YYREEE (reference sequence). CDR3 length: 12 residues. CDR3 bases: TGTGCCAGCAGCTCGCCCTCTAGCGGGGGGGTCTTC. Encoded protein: CASSSPSSGGVF.

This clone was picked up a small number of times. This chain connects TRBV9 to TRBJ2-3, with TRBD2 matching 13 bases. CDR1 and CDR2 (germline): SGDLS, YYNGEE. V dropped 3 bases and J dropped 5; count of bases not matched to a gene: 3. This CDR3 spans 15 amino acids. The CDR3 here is CASSGGLAGVDTQYF. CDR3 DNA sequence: TGTGCCAGCAGCGGAGGACTAGCGGGAGTAGATACGCAGTATTTT.

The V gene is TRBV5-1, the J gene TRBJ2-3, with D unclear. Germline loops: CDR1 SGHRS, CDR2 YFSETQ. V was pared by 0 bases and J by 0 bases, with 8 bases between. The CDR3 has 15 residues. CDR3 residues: CASSLAVVSTDTQYF. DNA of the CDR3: TGCGCCAGCAGCTTGGCAGTGGTTAGCACAGATACGCAGTATTTT. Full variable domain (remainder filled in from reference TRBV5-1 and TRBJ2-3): KAGVTQTPRYLIKTRGQQVTLSCSPISGHRSVSWYQQTPGQGLQFLFEYFSETQRNKGNFPGRFSGRQFSNSRSEMNVSTLELGDSALYLCASSLAVVSTDTQYFGPGTRLTVL.

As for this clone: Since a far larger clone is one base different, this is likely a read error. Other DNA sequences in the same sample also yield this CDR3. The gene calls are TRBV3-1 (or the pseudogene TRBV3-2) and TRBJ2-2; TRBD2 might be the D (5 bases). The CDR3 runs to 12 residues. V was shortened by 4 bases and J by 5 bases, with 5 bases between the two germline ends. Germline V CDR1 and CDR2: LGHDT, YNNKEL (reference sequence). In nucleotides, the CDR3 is TGTGCCAGCAGCCGCGGGACCGGGGAGCTGTTTTTT. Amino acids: CASSRGTGELFF.

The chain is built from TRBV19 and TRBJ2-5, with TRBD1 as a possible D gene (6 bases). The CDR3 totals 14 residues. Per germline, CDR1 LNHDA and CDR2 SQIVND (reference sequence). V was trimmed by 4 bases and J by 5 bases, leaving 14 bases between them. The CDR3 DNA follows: TGTGCCAGTAGTAGCAACAGGGTTTCGGAGACCCAGTACTTC. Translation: CASSSNRVSETQYF.

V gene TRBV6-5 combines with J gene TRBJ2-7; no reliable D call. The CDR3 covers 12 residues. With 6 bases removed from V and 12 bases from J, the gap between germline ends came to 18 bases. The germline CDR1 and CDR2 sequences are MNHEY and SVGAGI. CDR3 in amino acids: CASRVTVSTLYF. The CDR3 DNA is TGTGCCAGCAGAGTCACGGTTTCCACTTTGTACTTC.

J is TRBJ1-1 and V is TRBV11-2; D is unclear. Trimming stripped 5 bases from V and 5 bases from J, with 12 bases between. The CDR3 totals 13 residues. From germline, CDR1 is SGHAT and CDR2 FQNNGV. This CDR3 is CASSHQGSTEAFF. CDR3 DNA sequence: TGTGCCAGCAGCCACCAAGGGAGTACTGAAGCTTTCTTT. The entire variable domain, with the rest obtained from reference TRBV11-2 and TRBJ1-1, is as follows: EAGVAQSPRYKIIEKRQSVAFWCNPISGHATLYWYQQILGQGPKLLIQFQNNGVVDDSQLPKDRFSAERLKGVDSTLKIQPAKLEDSAVYLCASSHQGSTEAFFGQGTRLTVV.

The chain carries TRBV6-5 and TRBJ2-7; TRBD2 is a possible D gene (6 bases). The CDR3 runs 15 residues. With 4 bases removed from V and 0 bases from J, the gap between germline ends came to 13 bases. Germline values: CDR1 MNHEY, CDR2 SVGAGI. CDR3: CASSLGGVSSYEQYF. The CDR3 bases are TGTGCCAGCAGTTTGGGCGGGGTGAGCTCCTACGAGCAGTACTTC.

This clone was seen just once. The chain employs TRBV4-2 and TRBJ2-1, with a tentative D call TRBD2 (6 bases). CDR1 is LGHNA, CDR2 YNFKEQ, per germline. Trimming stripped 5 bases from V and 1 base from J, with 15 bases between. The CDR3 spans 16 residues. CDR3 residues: CASSGPAGTSYNEQFF. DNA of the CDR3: TGTGCCAGCAGCGGTCCGGCCGGGACTTCCTACAATGAGCAGTTCTTC.

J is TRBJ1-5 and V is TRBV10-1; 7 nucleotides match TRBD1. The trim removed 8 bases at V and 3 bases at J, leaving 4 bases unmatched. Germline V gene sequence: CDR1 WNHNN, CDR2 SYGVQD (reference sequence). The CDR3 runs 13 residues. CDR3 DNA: TGCGCCAGCCAGGGGGACCCCAATCAGCCCCAGCATTTT. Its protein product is CASQGDPNQPQHF.

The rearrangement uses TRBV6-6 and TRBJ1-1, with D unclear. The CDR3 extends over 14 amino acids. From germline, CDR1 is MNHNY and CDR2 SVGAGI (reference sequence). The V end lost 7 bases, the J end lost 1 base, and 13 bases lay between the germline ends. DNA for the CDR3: TGTGCCAGCACCTTCCGGCGACAGAACACTGAAGCTTTCTTT. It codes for CASTFRRQNTEAFF.